This TCR beta chain derives from a study of Graves' ophthalmopathy and Graves' hyperthyroidism. The authors amplified TCR beta CDR3 regions from RNA transcripts. First-round RT-PCR with HTBI primers preceded a second-round multiplex PCR. Each CDR3 protein is one row after TCRdb ran MiXCR on the multiplex PCR reads. Of just over 600,000 distinct CDR3 sequences in the sample, 22% were seen once. Hyperthyroidism qualified as stable when ophthalmopathy did not develop within 18 months of follow-up. New diagnoses, under 2 months' duration, and ages 18 to 65 characterized the hyperthyroidism patients. The CDR3 is 13 residues long. Germline V lookup: CDR1 DFQATT, CDR2 SNEGSKA (reference sequence). Trimming stripped 0 bases from V and 4 bases from J, with 9 bases between. With regard to this clonotype: A much larger clonotype is one base distant, so this may be a read error.

The chain has TRBV20-1 and TRBJ1-1; D not resolved. Material for sequencing was peripheral blood. This clonotype originated in a woman aged 18-30 years with stable Graves' hyperthyroidism. Some clones in this sample may be carry-over from other donors' samples. CDR3 nucleotides: TGCAGTGCTAGAGATCAACTGAGCACTGAAGCTTTCTTT. Protein product: CSARDQLSTEAFF.